This T cell receptor beta chain is from a study of blood T cell repertoires in COVID-19. Original methodology: Nucleated cell counts were estimated from reference gene primer amplification. TCRdb's copy holds only in-frame clones and misses some; the assay was immunoSEQ multiplex PCR. For V, J and clone size, that table is used; D and trimming come from the DNA. The data show about 130,000 clones, approximately 84% seen once. Sequencing was done on a sample of peripheral blood. The receptor was derived from a woman between 25 and 40 years old who had recovered from COVID-19.

CDR3 in amino acids: CASSFGTGAYSYEQYF. The CDR3 nucleotides are TGTGCCAGCAGTTTTGGGACAGGGGCCTACTCCTACGAGCAGTACTTC. The chain joins TRBV27 to TRBJ2-7; 10 nucleotides line up with TRBD1. The germline V gene encodes CDR1 MNHEY and CDR2 SMNVEV (reference sequence). The CDR3 consists of 16 residues. Trimming removed 3 bases from V and 0 bases from J; junction bases left unmatched: 5.